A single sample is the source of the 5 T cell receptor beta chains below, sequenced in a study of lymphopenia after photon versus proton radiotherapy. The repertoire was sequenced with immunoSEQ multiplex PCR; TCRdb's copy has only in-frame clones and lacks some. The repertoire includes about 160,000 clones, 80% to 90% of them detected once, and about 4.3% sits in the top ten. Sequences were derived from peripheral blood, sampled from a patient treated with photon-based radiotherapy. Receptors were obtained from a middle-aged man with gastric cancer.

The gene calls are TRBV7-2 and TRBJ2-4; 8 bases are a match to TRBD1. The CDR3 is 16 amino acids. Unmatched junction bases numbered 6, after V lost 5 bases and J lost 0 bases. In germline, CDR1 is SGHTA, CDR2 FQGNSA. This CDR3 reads CASSPDRGQAKNIQYF. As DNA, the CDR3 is TGTGCCAGCAGCCCAGACAGGGGACAAGCCAAAAACATTCAGTACTTC.

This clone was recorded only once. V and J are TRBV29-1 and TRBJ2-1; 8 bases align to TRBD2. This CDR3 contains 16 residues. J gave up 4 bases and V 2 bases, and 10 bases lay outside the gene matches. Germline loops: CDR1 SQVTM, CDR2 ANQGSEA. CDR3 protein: CSVEFGRARNYNEQFF. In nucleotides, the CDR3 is TGCAGCGTTGAATTCGGGAGGGCCCGCAATTACAATGAGCAGTTCTTC.

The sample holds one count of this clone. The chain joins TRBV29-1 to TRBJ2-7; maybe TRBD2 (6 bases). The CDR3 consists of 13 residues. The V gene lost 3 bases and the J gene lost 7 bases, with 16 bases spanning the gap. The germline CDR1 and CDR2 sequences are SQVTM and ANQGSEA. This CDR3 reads CSVDGGDRGEQYF. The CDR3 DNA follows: TGCAGCGTTGATGGCGGGGATCGAGGTGAGCAGTACTTC.

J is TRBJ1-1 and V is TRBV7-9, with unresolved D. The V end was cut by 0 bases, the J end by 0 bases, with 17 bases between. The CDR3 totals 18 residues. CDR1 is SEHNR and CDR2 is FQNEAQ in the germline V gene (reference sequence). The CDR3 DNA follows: TGTGCCAGCAGCTTAGCGGGAGGCGGGCGACTCATGAACACTGAAGCTTTCTTT. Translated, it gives CASSLAGGGRLMNTEAFF.

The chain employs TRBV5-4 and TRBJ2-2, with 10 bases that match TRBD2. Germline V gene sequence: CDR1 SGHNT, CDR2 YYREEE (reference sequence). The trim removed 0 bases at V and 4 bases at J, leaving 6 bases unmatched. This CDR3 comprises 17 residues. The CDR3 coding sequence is TGTGCCAGCAGCTTGGCAGCGGGAGGGCCACCCACCGGGGAGCTGTTTTTT. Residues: CASSLAAGGPPTGELFF.